The clone carrying this T cell receptor (beta chain) came up a few times. Germline V gene data show CDR1 as LGHDT and CDR2 as YNNKEL (reference sequence). This CDR3 has 15 residues. Trimming stripped 0 bases from V and 0 bases from J, with 9 bases between. Assignments of participants to cohorts depended upon their own reported clinical history. Generated by immunoSEQ multiplex PCR, the TCRdb table keeps only in-frame clones and is missing some. The sample holds some 400,000 clones, just over 90% seen once. These data originate in a study of blood T cell repertoires in COVID-19. Study-level information: T cells, B-cell-depleted T cells, or PBMCs supplied cDNA or gDNA.

Sequencing was performed on PBMCs or T cells enriched from blood (not recorded which). The clonotype comes from a woman aged 40 to 55 who had been exposed to COVID-19. This chain links TRBV3-1 (or the pseudogene TRBV3-2) with TRBJ2-7, with D unresolved. The chain's CDR3 is CASSQDRVFSYEQYF. In nucleotides, the CDR3 is TGTGCCAGCAGCCAAGATCGGGTCTTCTCCTACGAGCAGTACTTC.